This T cell receptor beta chain is from a study of T cell repertoires in cytomegalovirus infection. The overall study: Carrying CMV and the relevant HLA type showed in public TCR beta signatures.

In TCRdb, the reads were re-called with MiXCR into one record per CDR3 protein. The sample consists of around 750,000 distinct CDR3 sequences, about 31% of them appearing once. On this clonotype: Its antigen remains unknown.

The CDR3 consists of 15 residues. V was shortened by 1 base and J by 4 bases, with 8 bases between the two germline ends. Germline lookup yields CDR1 MRHNA and CDR2 SNTAGT. J is TRBJ1-6 and V is TRBV6-4; TRBD1 might be the D (5 bases). Sample: cultured CD8+ T cells from PBMCs, taken from culture after CMV antigen stimulation. This TCR was sampled from a human donor in good health (CMV status not recorded). Some clones in this sample may be carry-over from other donors' samples. CDR3 bases: TGTGCCAGCAGTGACTACGGGGGGTATAATTCACCCCTCCACTTT. This translates into CASSDYGGYNSPLHF.